This T cell receptor beta chain was recorded in a study of blood T cell repertoires in COVID-19. On the study more broadly: Sources were T cells, B-cell-depleted T cells, or PBMCs; the material itself was cDNA or gDNA.

Original data processing: Reference gene primer amplification yielded estimated nucleated cell counts. Produced via immunoSEQ multiplex PCR; TCRdb's table is partial and in-frame only. V, J and clone size were drawn from that table, and D and trimming were deduced from the DNA. The table shows 200,000 to 300,000 clones, with roughly 89% occurring only once. V was clipped by 1 base and J by 5 bases, with 11 bases between them. Germline CDR1 reads SGHVS; CDR2 reads FQNEAQ. This CDR3 contains 14 residues. The sequence derives from a woman younger than 45 who had recovered from COVID-19. V gene TRBV7-8 combines with J gene TRBJ1-2; D gene uncertain. Sequencing used PBMCs or T cells enriched from blood (not recorded which). CDR3 in amino acids: CASSLDLSTYGYTF. Written as DNA, the CDR3 is TGTGCCAGCAGCTTAGATCTATCTACTTATGGCTACACCTTC.